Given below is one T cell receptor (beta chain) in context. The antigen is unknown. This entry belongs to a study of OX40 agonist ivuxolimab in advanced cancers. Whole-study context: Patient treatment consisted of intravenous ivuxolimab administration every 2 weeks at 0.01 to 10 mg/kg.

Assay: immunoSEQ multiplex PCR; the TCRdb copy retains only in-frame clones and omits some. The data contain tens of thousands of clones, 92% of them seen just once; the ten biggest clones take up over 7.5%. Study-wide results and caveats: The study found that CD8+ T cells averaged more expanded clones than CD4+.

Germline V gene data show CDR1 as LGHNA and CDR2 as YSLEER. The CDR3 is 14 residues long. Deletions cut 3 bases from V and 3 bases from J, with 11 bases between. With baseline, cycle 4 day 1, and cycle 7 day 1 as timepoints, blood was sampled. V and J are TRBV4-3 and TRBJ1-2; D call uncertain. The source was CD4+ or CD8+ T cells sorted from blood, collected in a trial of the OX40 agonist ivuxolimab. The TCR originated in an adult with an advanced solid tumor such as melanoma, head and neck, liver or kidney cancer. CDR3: CASSHGLADYGYTF. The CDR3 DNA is TGCGCCAGCAGCCACGGACTAGCCGACTATGGCTACACCTTC.